The 17 T cell receptor beta chains below come from one sample, sequenced in a study of brain T cells in children with intractable seizures (dated by TCRdb to the early 2020s). Libraries were prepared through the immunoSEQ multiplex PCR assay. TCRdb retrieved this table from immuneACCESS and kept in-frame rearrangements only. Not all clones are present; in checked studies, unresolved V genes account for under half, and no reason is known for the remainder. The sample profile shows about 80,000 clones; around 91% of them were found once. The leading ten clones occupy about 24% of the sample. The time point tag for this specimen amounts to: resected brain tissue, or blood drawn just prior to surgery. Sequenced here: peripheral blood, sampled at surgery. The receptors originated from a girl between 2 and 10 years old with Rasmussen encephalitis and intractable seizures.

The rearrangement links TRBV27 to TRBJ2-7; unclear D gene. The germline CDR1 and CDR2 sequences are MNHEY and SMNVEV (reference sequence). This CDR3 has 16 amino acids. The V end lost 6 bases, the J end lost 2 bases, and 20 bases lay between the germline ends. CDR3 loop: CASRHMDRGRTYEQYF. The CDR3 DNA reads as TGTGCCAGCAGGCATATGGACCGAGGCCGAACCTACGAGCAGTACTTC.

The chain links TRBV9 to TRBJ1-4; D remains ambiguous. This CDR3 comprises 15 residues. Between the trimmed V and J ends, which lost 3 bases and 3 bases, there was a span of 12 bases. Per the germline V gene, CDR1 is SGDLS and CDR2 is YYNGEE. The CDR3 reads CASSGRVGSNEKLFF. In DNA form, the CDR3 reads TGTGCCAGCAGCGGGAGGGTGGGGTCTAATGAAAAACTGTTTTTT.

The CDR3: CASRSTGFGAFF. The CDR3 DNA reads TGTGCCAGCAGATCTACCGGTTTCGGAGCTTTCTTT. This rearrangement joins TRBV7-9 to TRBJ1-1; D is uncertain. The CDR3 contains 12 residues. CDR1 is SEHNR and CDR2 is FQNEAQ in the germline V gene (reference sequence). Trimming left V 6 bases short and J 10 bases short, with 15 bases between.

The V and J genes are TRBV6-2 or TRBV6-3 and TRBJ1-3; D not resolved. V lost 6 bases to trimming and J lost 0 bases, with 12 bases between them. Germline assignment: CDR1 MNHEY and CDR2 SVGEGT. The CDR3 totals 15 residues. This CDR3 reads CASSTDGSSGNTIYF. Here the CDR3 DNA reads TGTGCCAGCAGCACGGACGGGAGCTCTGGAAACACCATATATTTT.

This chain uses TRBV7-9 with TRBJ1-2; 9 bases are a match to TRBD1. The CDR3 totals 13 residues. V lost 5 bases, J lost 5 bases, and 3 bases stayed unmatched. Germline lookup yields CDR1 SEHNR and CDR2 FQNEAQ (reference sequence). CDR3 region: CASSQGQGYGYTF. The DNA of the CDR3 is TGTGCCAGCAGCCAGGGACAGGGTTATGGCTACACCTTC.

V usage is TRBV12-3 or TRBV12-4 and J usage is TRBJ1-2; D call uncertain. V was clipped by 6 bases and J by 4 bases, with 6 bases between them. This CDR3 comprises 11 residues. In DNA form, the CDR3 reads TGTGCCAGCAGAGGGATCTATGGCTACACCTTC. Protein sequence: CASRGIYGYTF.

The CDR3 protein is CATSDLPPGQITYEQYF. As DNA, the CDR3 is TGTGCCACCAGTGATTTGCCCCCGGGACAGATAACCTACGAGCAGTACTTC. The chain is built from TRBV24-1 and TRBJ2-7; 7 positions match TRBD1. Germline CDR1 is KGHDR and CDR2 is SFDVKD. This CDR3 spans 17 amino acids. Unmatched junction bases numbered 9, after V lost 0 bases and J lost 2 bases.

The chain uses TRBV6-5 and TRBJ1-5; TRBD1 agrees at 10 bases. Germline loops: CDR1 MNHEY, CDR2 SVGAGI. The CDR3 is made up of 13 amino acids. V lost 6 bases, J lost 8 bases, and 4 bases stayed unmatched. The CDR3 DNA follows: TGTGCCAGCAGCCGGGACAGGGGTAAGCCCCAGCATTTT. Protein: CASSRDRGKPQHF.

The chain joins TRBV30 to TRBJ2-7; TRBD2 might be the D (6 bases). V was clipped by 1 base and J by 3 bases, with 13 bases between them. Per the germline V gene, CDR1 is GTSNPN and CDR2 is SVGIG (reference sequence). The CDR3 contains 14 residues. The CDR3: CAWSASDGSYEQYF. CDR3 DNA: TGTGCCTGGAGTGCCTCGGACGGGAGCTACGAGCAGTACTTC.

The chain is built from TRBV2 and TRBJ1-4; no clear D. This CDR3 has 15 residues. V was clipped by 5 bases and J by 8 bases, with 18 bases between them. Germline CDR1 SNHLY, CDR2 FYNNEI. The DNA of the CDR3 is TGTGCCAGCAGTCAAACGCGGCTCGCCCCAGAAAAACTGTTTTTT. Protein product: CASSQTRLAPEKLFF.

This chain links TRBV7-8 with TRBJ2-7, with 10 nucleotides matching TRBD2. Germline trimming cut 0 bases from V and 4 bases from J; bases unmatched to any gene: 15. Germline V CDR1 and CDR2: SGHVS, FQNEAQ. CDR3 length equals 19 residues. The CDR3: CASSLARSSGSLRRYEQYF. CDR3 coding DNA: TGTGCCAGCAGCTTAGCGAGGTCTAGCGGGAGCCTAAGGAGATACGAGCAGTACTTC.

The V and J genes are TRBV12-2 and TRBJ1-6; no check of the table's D call, TRBD1, against the DNA was made. TRBV12-2 is reported as a pseudogene. The CDR3 loop spans 17 amino acids. The chain's CDR3 is CASRFEGATCFDSPLHF. The CDR3 DNA sequence: TGTGCAAGTCGCTTTGAGGGGGCCACTTGTTTTGATTCACCCCTCCACTTT.

The chain couples TRBV27 to TRBJ2-7, with D hard to call. V dropped 5 bases and J dropped 2 bases, with 19 bases sitting between them. Looked up from germline, CDR1 is MNHEY and CDR2 is SMNVEV (reference sequence). The CDR3 spans 16 residues. CDR3: CASSLTPGGNTYEQYF. The CDR3 DNA is TGTGCCAGCAGTCTCACCCCAGGTGGCAATACCTACGAGCAGTACTTC.

The chain carries TRBV9 and TRBJ2-1, with no clear D. Germline V gene lookup returns CDR1 SGDLS and CDR2 YYNGEE. CDR3 size: 14 residues. V dropped 0 bases and J dropped 5 bases, with 9 bases sitting between them. The CDR3 protein is CASSVEVSHNEQFF. The CDR3, as DNA: TGTGCCAGCAGCGTAGAGGTCAGTCACAATGAGCAGTTCTTC.

This chain links TRBV6-6 with TRBJ2-1, with 8 bases fitting TRBD2. V shed 4 bases, J shed 9 bases, and the junction held 5 bases outside the gene matches. Germline V lookup: CDR1 MNHNY, CDR2 SVGAGI (reference sequence). CDR3 length: 13 amino acids. The CDR3 DNA is TGTGCCAGCAGTTCCCCGGGAGGGAGTGAGCAGTTCTTC. This codes for CASSSPGGSEQFF.

The chain employs TRBV7-9 and TRBJ1-2; D remains ambiguous. Germline CDR1 SEHNR, CDR2 FQNEAQ (reference sequence). Deletions cut 7 bases from V and 0 bases from J, with 15 bases between. The CDR3 covers 15 residues. DNA of the CDR3: TGTGCCAGCATCCAAGGAGGGAATTCTAACTATGGCTACACCTTC. This translates into CASIQGGNSNYGYTF.

The chain employs TRBV3-1 (or the pseudogene TRBV3-2) and TRBJ2-5; D possibly uses TRBD1 or TRBD2 (7 bases each). V lost 4 bases and J 2 bases, leaving 11 bases between the germline ends. CDR1 is LGHDT, CDR2 YNNKEL, per germline (reference sequence). The CDR3 sequence is 14 residues long. For the CDR3, the DNA is TGTGCCAGCAGCCGCGGGGGACAGCAAGAGACCCAGTACTTC. It codes for CASSRGGQQETQYF.